The T cell receptor beta chain under discussion was sequenced for a study of cytomegalovirus exposure and HLA in healthy donors. Across the study: Most genotyped donors, 81% of 398, had Caucasian-associated genetic ancestry.

This clone was counted between two and nine times. The PCR made use of 60 Vbeta and 13 Jbeta primers. The protocol was immunoSEQ multiplex PCR, while the TCRdb copy is restricted to in-frame clones and leaves out a portion. This sample yields fewer than 300,000 clones, of which about nine tenths are seen a single time; around 3.7% belongs to the top ten. The CDR3 contains 11 residues. V dropped 7 bases and J dropped 12 bases, with 13 bases sitting between them. Per the germline V gene, CDR1 is SGHTA and CDR2 is FQGNSA. Sequencing used PBMCs. The source is a man between 35 and 55 years old in good health and CMV-seropositive. V is TRBV7-2 and J is TRBJ2-1; D not resolved. In DNA form, the CDR3 reads TGTGCCAGCACCGTTATCCAGGTGCAGTTCTTC. Translation: CASTVIQVQFF.